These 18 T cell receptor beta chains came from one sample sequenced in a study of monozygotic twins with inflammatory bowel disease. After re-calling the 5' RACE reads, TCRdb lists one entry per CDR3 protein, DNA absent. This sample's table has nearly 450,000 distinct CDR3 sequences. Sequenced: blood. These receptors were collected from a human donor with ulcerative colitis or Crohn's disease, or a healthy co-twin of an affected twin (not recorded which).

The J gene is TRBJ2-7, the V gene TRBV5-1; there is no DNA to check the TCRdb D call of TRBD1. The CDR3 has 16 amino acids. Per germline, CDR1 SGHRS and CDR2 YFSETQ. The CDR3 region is CASSLGGGQGVYEQYF.

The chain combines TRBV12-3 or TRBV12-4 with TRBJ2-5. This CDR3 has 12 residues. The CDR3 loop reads CASSPKGETQYF.

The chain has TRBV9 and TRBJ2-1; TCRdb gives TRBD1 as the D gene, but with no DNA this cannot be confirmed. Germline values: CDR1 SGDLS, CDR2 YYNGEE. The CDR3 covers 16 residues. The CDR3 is CASSVAGGISYNEQFF.

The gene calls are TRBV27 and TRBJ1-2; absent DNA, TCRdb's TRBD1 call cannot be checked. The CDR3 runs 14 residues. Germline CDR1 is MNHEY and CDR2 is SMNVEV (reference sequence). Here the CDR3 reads CASRATGRNYGYTF.

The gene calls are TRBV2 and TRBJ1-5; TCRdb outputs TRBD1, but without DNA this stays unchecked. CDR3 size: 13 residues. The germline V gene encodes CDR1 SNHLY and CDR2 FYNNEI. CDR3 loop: CASKSGGGQPQHF.

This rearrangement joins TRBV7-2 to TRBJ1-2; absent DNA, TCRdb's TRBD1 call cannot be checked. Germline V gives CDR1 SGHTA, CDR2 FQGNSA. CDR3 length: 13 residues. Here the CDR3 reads CASRGQGSNGYTF. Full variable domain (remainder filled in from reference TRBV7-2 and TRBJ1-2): GAGVSQSPSNKVTEKGKDVELRCDPISGHTALYWYRQSLGQGLEFLIYFQGNSAPDKSGLPSDRFSAERTGGSVSTLTIQRTQQEDSAVYLCASRGQGSNGYTFGSGTRLTVV.

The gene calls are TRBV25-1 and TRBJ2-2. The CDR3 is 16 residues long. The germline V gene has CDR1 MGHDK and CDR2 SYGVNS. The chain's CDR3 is CASSRWGPAGTGELFF. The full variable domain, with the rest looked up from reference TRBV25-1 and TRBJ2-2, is EADIYQTPRYLVIGTGKKITLECSQTMGHDKMYWYQQDPGMELHLIHYSYGVNSTEKGDLSSESTVSRIRTEHFPLTLESARPSHTSQYLCASSRWGPAGTGELFFGEGSRLTVL.

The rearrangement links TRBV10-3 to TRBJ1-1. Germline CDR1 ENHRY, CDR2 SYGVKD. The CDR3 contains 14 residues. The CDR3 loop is CAISEGLVNTEAFF.

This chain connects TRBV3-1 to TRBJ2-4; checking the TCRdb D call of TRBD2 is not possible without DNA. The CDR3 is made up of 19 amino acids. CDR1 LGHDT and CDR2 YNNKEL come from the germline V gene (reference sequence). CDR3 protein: CASSQDLPGLVSAKNIQYF.

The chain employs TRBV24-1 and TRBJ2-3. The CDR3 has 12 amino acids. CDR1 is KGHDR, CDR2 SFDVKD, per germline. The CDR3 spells CATSKGTDTQYF.

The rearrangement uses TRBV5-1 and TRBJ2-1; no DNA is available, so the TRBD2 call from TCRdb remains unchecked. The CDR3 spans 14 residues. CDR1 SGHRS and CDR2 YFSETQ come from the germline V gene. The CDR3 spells CASSLGTSGTKQFF.

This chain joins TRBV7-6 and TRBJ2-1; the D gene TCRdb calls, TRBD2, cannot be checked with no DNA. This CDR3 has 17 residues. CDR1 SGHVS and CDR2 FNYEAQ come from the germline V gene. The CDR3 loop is CASSKLFGTSGNNEQFF.

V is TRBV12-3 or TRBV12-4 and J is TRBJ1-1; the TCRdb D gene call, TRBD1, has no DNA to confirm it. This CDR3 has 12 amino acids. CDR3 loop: CASSPGTGLAFF.

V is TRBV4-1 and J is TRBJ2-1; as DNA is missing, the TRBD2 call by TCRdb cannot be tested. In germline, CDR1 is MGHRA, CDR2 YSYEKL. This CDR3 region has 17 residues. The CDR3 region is CASRLQTSGSGYNEQFF.

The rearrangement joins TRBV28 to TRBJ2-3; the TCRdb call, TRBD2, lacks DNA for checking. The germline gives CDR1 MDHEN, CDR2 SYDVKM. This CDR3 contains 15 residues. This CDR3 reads CASSASSGVTDTQYF. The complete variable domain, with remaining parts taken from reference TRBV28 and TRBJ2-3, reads DVKVTQSSRYLVKRTGEKVFLECVQDMDHENMFWYRQDPGLGLRLIYFSYDVKMKEKGDIPEGYSVSREKKERFSLILESASTNQTSMYLCASSASSGVTDTQYFGPGTRLTVL.

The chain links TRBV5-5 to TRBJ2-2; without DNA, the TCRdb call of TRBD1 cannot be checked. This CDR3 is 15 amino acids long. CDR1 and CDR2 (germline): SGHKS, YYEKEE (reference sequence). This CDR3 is CASSRGTGYTGELFF.

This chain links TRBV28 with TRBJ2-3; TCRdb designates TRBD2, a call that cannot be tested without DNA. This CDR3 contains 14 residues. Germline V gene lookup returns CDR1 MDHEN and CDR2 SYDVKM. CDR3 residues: CASARLAGADTQYF. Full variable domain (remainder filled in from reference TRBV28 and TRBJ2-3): DVKVTQSSRYLVKRTGEKVFLECVQDMDHENMFWYRQDPGLGLRLIYFSYDVKMKEKGDIPEGYSVSREKKERFSLILESASTNQTSMYLCASARLAGADTQYFGPGTRLTVL.

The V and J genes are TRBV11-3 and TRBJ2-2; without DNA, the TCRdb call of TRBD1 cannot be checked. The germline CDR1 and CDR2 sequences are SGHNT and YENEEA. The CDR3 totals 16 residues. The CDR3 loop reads CASSHTGGLNTGELFF. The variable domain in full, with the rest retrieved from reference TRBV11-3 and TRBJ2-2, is EAGVVQSPRYKIIEKKQPVAFWCNPISGHNTLYWYLQNLGQGPELLIRYENEEAVDDSQLPKDRFSAERLKGVDSTLKIQPAELGDSAVYLCASSHTGGLNTGELFFGEGSRLTVL.